Shown below are 21 T cell receptor beta chains from a single sample sequenced in a study of blood T cell repertoires in COVID-19 (dated by TCRdb to 2019 to 2021). Library generation was performed with the immunoSEQ multiplex PCR assay. This immuneACCESS table, as held by TCRdb, lists in-frame sequences with V and J called but not all clones. Of the missing ones, under half trace to an unresolved V gene in checked studies; the others have no known cause. The sample table shows roughly 300,000 clones, and approximately 83% are seen once. Together, the top ten hold approximately 9% of the sample. Material: peripheral blood. Receptors were obtained from a woman aged 50 to 60 who had recovered from COVID-19.

The chain uses TRBV28 and TRBJ2-7; maybe TRBD2 (6 bases). Deletions cut 8 bases from V and 7 bases from J, with 9 bases between. CDR3 length equals 10 residues. Germline V gene data show CDR1 as MDHEN and CDR2 as SYDVKM. The CDR3 coding sequence is TGTGCCAGCGGGGGGTGGGAGCAGTACTTC. Translation gives CASGGWEQYF. Together with reference TRBV28 and TRBJ2-7, the CDR3 gives the full variable domain: DVKVTQSSRYLVKRTGEKVFLECVQDMDHENMFWYRQDPGLGLRLIYFSYDVKMKEKGDIPEGYSVSREKKERFSLILESASTNQTSMYLCASGGWEQYFGPGTRLTVT.

This clone was observed a handful of times. The sample carries other DNA sequences with the same CDR3. CDR3 in DNA: TGTGCCAGCAGCTTGAGACAGTATAATTCACCCCTCCACTTT. This sequence encodes CASSLRQYNSPLHF. This chain connects TRBV7-3 to TRBJ1-6, with a possible D match to TRBD1 (5 bases). Trimming cost V 3 bases and J 4 bases, with 7 bases left between them. The germline V gene has CDR1 SGHTA and CDR2 FQGTGA. CDR3 length equals 14 residues.

The chain uses TRBV6-6 and TRBJ2-7, with 7 bases lining up with TRBD2. Per the germline V gene, CDR1 is MNHNY and CDR2 is SVGAGI (reference sequence). The CDR3 is made up of 16 amino acids. Unmatched junction bases numbered 11, after V lost 4 bases and J lost 2 bases. CDR3 sequence: CASSSVLGGGTYEQYF. CDR3 bases: TGTGCCAGCAGTTCTGTCTTGGGCGGGGGAACCTACGAGCAGTACTTC.

The table lists this clone with a count of one. The rearrangement links TRBV7-3 to TRBJ2-1; 10 nucleotides match TRBD2. Germline V gene data show CDR1 as SGHTA and CDR2 as FQGTGA. The CDR3 loop spans 18 amino acids. The V segment lost 0 bases and the J segment 4 bases; nucleotides outside the gene matches: 9. CDR3 amino acids: CASSLTPTSGYKYNEQFF. The CDR3 DNA follows: TGTGCCAGCAGCTTAACCCCGACTAGCGGGTATAAATACAATGAGCAGTTCTTC.

This sequence joins TRBV9 and TRBJ2-3, with 12 bases aligning to TRBD2. The CDR3 runs 19 residues. V was pared by 3 bases and J by 3 bases, with 14 bases of the junction left unmatched. Germline V lookup: CDR1 SGDLS, CDR2 YYNGEE. The CDR3 loop is CASSGRLAGGPGLTDTQYF. The CDR3 DNA reads TGTGCCAGCAGCGGACGGCTAGCGGGGGGGCCGGGGTTGACAGATACGCAGTATTTT.

The chain combines TRBV7-2 with TRBJ2-5; 8 positions match TRBD2. In germline, CDR1 is SGHTA, CDR2 FQGNSA. Losses at the gene ends were 5 bases for V and 5 bases for J; bases not matched to a gene: 7. This CDR3 contains 14 residues. This CDR3 is CASSPVPGGETQYF. DNA for the CDR3: TGTGCCAGCAGCCCTGTCCCGGGGGGGGAGACCCAGTACTTC.

The CDR3 is CASSPSVNTEAFF. The CDR3 DNA follows: TGTGCCAGTAGTCCCTCGGTGAACACTGAAGCTTTCTTT. The gene calls are TRBV19 and TRBJ1-1; D gene ambiguous. CDR3 size: 13 residues. CDR1 and CDR2 from the germline V gene are LNHDA and SQIVND (reference sequence). The ends were cut back, 5 bases at V and 0 bases at J, with 7 bases in the middle.

The chain uses TRBV19 and TRBJ1-1; D gene ambiguous. With 1 base removed from V and 0 bases from J, the gap between germline ends came to 9 bases. The germline CDR1 and CDR2 sequences are LNHDA and SQIVND (reference sequence). The length of the CDR3 is 15 residues. This CDR3 reads CASSIAEGLNTEAFF. CDR3 DNA sequence: TGTGCCAGTAGTATAGCGGAGGGATTGAACACTGAAGCTTTCTTT.

The V gene is TRBV7-3, the J gene TRBJ2-1; 14 bases line up with TRBD2. With 4 bases clipped from V and 7 bases from J, the junction kept 6 bases outside the gene matches. The CDR3 is 16 amino acids. The germline V gene has CDR1 SGHTA and CDR2 FQGTGA. The CDR3 DNA sequence: TGTGCCAGCAGCTGGACTAGCGGGGGGATCGTAAATGAGCAGTTCTTC. Protein sequence: CASSWTSGGIVNEQFF.

This clone was seen more than once but under ten times. The gene calls are TRBV7-2 and TRBJ2-1; a weak D match, TRBD2 (6 bases). This CDR3 has 14 amino acids. Trimming removed 5 bases at V and 9 bases at J, with 17 bases between. CDR1 and CDR2 from the germline V gene are SGHTA and FQGNSA. The CDR3 DNA reads as TGTGCCAGCAGCCCCGGGACCCATAGCGGTGAGCAGTTCTTC. Protein product: CASSPGTHSGEQFF.

This chain connects TRBV9 to TRBJ1-4; the match to TRBD1 covers 7 bases. From germline, CDR1 is SGDLS and CDR2 YYNGEE. The CDR3 loop spans 14 amino acids. V lost 3 bases to trimming and J lost 8 bases; unmatched junction nucleotides: 7. CDR3 residues: CASSGTGVGEKLFF. The CDR3 DNA reads TGTGCCAGCAGCGGTACAGGGGTCGGAGAAAAACTGTTTTTT. Full variable domain (rest looked up from reference TRBV9 and TRBJ1-4): DSGVTQTPKHLITATGQRVTLRCSPRSGDLSVYWYQQSLDQGLQFLIQYYNGEERAKGNILERFSAQQFPDLHSELNLSSLELGDSALYFCASSGTGVGEKLFFGSGTQLSVL.

This chain links TRBV18 with TRBJ2-7; 8 nucleotides align to TRBD1. This CDR3 has 13 residues. Trimming cost V 0 bases and J 6 bases; bases outside gene matches: 1. Germline-derived CDR1 and CDR2 are KGHSH and LQKENI. CDR3 in DNA: TGTGCCAGCTCACCACCGGGGACAGGCGAGCAGTACTTC. This encodes CASSPPGTGEQYF.

This rearrangement joins TRBV7-7 to TRBJ2-5; D may be TRBD2 (6 bases). Trimming removed 1 base from V and 1 base from J, with 16 bases in between. CDR3 size: 17 residues. Germline CDR1 SSHAT, CDR2 FNYEAQ (reference sequence). This chain's CDR3 is CASSLGLFSGGQETQYF. The CDR3, as DNA: TGTGCCAGCAGCTTAGGACTATTTTCCGGGGGCCAAGAGACCCAGTACTTC.

The chain carries TRBV18 and TRBJ2-3; 11 bases match TRBD1. The CDR3 totals 19 residues. Germline trimming cut 2 bases from V and 3 bases from J; bases unmatched to any gene: 13. Germline V lookup: CDR1 KGHSH, CDR2 LQKENI. As DNA, the CDR3 is TGTGCCAGCTCACCAAACGCGATCCTAGGACAGGGGGCTACAGATACGCAGTATTTT. Protein sequence: CASSPNAILGQGATDTQYF.

This chain links TRBV14 with TRBJ2-1; TRBD2 matches 10 bases. CDR1 and CDR2 from the germline V gene are SGHDN and FVKESK. There are 19 residues in the CDR3. J was trimmed by 4 bases and V by 0 bases; bases with no gene match: 12. CDR3 sequence reads: CASSQDRLSGRNYYNEQFF. The CDR3 DNA is TGTGCCAGCAGCCAAGATAGGCTTAGCGGGAGGAACTATTACAATGAGCAGTTCTTC.

J is TRBJ1-1 and V is TRBV3-1 (or the pseudogene TRBV3-2), with D maybe TRBD1 (5 bases). CDR1 LGHDT and CDR2 YNNKEL come from the germline V gene (reference sequence). CDR3 length: 14 amino acids. V lost 0 bases and J 6 bases, leaving 11 bases between the germline ends. CDR3 amino acids: CASSQDVGGAEAFF. The CDR3 nucleotides read TGTGCCAGCAGCCAAGACGTGGGGGGGGCTGAAGCTTTCTTT.

The chain employs TRBV10-3 and TRBJ2-3; a weak D match, TRBD2 (6 bases). Germline-derived CDR1 and CDR2 are ENHRY and SYGVKD. This CDR3 spans 13 amino acids. V lost 9 bases and J 6 bases, leaving 16 bases between the germline ends. This CDR3 reads CAMGQGLADTQYF. Written as DNA, the CDR3 is TGTGCCATGGGTCAGGGACTTGCCGATACGCAGTATTTT.

V gene TRBV5-1 combines with J gene TRBJ2-2; 7 nucleotides align to TRBD1. From germline, CDR1 is SGHRS and CDR2 YFSETQ. The CDR3 totals 16 residues. V lost 2 bases to trimming and J lost 4 bases; unmatched junction nucleotides: 8. This CDR3 reads CASSFSGQTVTGELFF. The CDR3 DNA sequence: TGCGCCAGCAGCTTTTCGGGACAGACCGTCACCGGGGAGCTGTTTTTT.

J is TRBJ1-1 and V is TRBV27; D is perhaps TRBD1 (5 bases). The CDR3 runs to 13 residues. Trimming took 5 bases from V and 8 from J, leaving 15 bases between them. CDR1 and CDR2 (germline): MNHEY, SMNVEV (reference sequence). The CDR3 nucleotides are TGTGCCAGCAGTCCCTCGCTCCGGGGGGAAGCTTTCTTT. Its translation: CASSPSLRGEAFF.

The gene calls are TRBV28 and TRBJ2-7, with 8 nucleotides matching TRBD2. Trimming removed 6 bases from V and 4 bases from J; junction bases left unmatched: 5. The CDR3 is made up of 13 amino acids. Germline V CDR1 and CDR2: MDHEN, SYDVKM. The CDR3 DNA is TGTGCCAGCAGCCCGGGGGGGTGGTACGAGCAGTACTTC. It translates to CASSPGGWYEQYF.

The V and J genes are TRBV20-1 and TRBJ1-2; a possible D gene is TRBD1 (5 bases). Germline CDR1 and CDR2: DFQATT and SNEGSKA (reference sequence). This CDR3 has 11 amino acids. CDR3 in DNA: TGCGCCTTTTCGGGGGTCTATGGCTACACCTTC. The encoded protein is CAFSGVYGYTF.